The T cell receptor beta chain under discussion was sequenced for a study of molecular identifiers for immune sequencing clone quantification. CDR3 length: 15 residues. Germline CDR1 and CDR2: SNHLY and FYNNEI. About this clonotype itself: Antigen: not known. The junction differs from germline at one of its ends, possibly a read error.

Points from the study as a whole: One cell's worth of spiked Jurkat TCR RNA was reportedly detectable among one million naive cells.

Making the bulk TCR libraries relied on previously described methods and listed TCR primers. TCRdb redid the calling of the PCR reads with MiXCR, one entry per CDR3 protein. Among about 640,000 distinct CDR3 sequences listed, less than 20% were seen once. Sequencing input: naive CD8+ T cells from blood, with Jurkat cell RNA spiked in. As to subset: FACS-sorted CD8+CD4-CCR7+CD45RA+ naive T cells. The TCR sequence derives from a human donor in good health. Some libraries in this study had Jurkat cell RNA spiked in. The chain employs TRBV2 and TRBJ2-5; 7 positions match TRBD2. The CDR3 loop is CSSSPQARGGETQYF. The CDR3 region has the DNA TGTTCCAGCAGTCCTCAGGCTCGGGGAGGGGAGACCCAGTACTTC. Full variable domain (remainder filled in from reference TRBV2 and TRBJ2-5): EPEVTQTPSHQVTQMGQEVILRCVPISNHLYFYWYRQILGQKVEFLVSFYNNEISEKSEIFDDQFSVERPDGSNFTLKIRSTKLEDSAMYFCSSSPQARGGETQYFGPGTRLLVL.